This T cell receptor (beta chain) derives from a study of control samples from healthy donors and cancer patients. Sequenced by immunoSEQ multiplex PCR; TCRdb stores in-frame clones only, minus some. This sample has 140,000 or so clones, with 91% found just once. CDR1 and CDR2 from the germline V gene are MNHNY and SVGAGI (reference sequence). The CDR3 runs 12 residues. Trimming stripped 4 bases from V and 9 bases from J, with 10 bases between. This TCR was sampled from a man younger than 40 in good health. Sequences were obtained from blood. This chain joins TRBV6-6 and TRBJ2-4; no definite D call. This CDR3 is CASSSQQTIQYF. CDR3 nucleotides: TGTGCCAGCAGTTCACAACAAACCATTCAGTACTTC.